This TCR beta chain was sequenced during a study of early T cells in non-severe SARS-CoV-2 infection. About the research overall: From unsorted whole blood, bulk RNA was sequenced, and the chains remained unpaired.

TCRdb recomputed calls from the 5' RACE reads with MiXCR, one row per CDR3 protein. Of approximately 120,000 distinct CDR3 sequences listed, 14% to 15% were seen once; the top ten hold just over 20%. This clonotype was counted between two and nine times. Germline CDR1 and CDR2: MNHEY and SMNVEV (reference sequence). The junction had 2 bases not matched to a gene; V was cut back by 5 bases and J by 7 bases. The CDR3 is 13 residues long. This TCR was sampled from an adult who was a healthcare worker with PCR-confirmed SARS-CoV-2 infection or an uninfected control (not recorded which). This chain links TRBV27 with TRBJ1-6; 7 bases fit TRBD1. Sequenced sample: whole blood. CDR3 residues: CASSPTGNSPLHF. Written as DNA, the CDR3 is TGTGCCAGCAGTCCGACAGGGAATTCACCCCTCCACTTT.